This passage covers 8 T cell receptor beta chains from one sample sequenced in a study of cytotoxic CD8 clonotypes in ibrutinib-treated CLL. Some clones are missing from TCRdb's copy, which holds only in-frame ones; the method was immunoSEQ multiplex PCR. The data contain approximately 33,000 clones, roughly two thirds of them singletons. This sample comprised PBMCs, obtained before ibrutinib treatment. Source of these receptors: a human donor with chronic lymphocytic leukemia.

This chain connects TRBV7-2 to TRBJ1-2; D perhaps matches TRBD1 (5 bases). Between the trimmed V and J ends, which lost 0 bases and 8 bases, there was a span of 13 bases. CDR1 and CDR2 (germline): SGHTA, FQGNSA. The CDR3 extends over 14 amino acids. The CDR3 sequence is CASSLAFRADGYTF. CDR3 DNA sequence: TGTGCCAGCAGCTTAGCGTTCAGGGCGGACGGCTACACCTTC. The full variable domain, rest sourced from reference TRBV7-2 and TRBJ1-2, is GAGVSQSPSNKVTEKGKDVELRCDPISGHTALYWYRQSLGQGLEFLIYFQGNSAPDKSGLPSDRFSAERTGGSVSTLTIQRTQQEDSAVYLCASSLAFRADGYTFGSGTRLTVV.

The chain has TRBV6-4 and TRBJ2-6; no clear D gene. This CDR3 has 14 residues. CDR1 MRHNA and CDR2 SNTAGT come from the germline V gene. Trimming took 3 bases from V and 0 from J, leaving 3 bases between them. CDR3 in amino acids: CASSESSGANVLTF. CDR3 bases: TGTGCCAGCAGTGAATCCTCTGGGGCCAACGTCCTGACTTTC.

This clone was observed once. The rearrangement links TRBV27 to TRBJ2-7; 7 nucleotides agree with TRBD1. The V gene end was trimmed by 6 bases and the J gene end by 2 bases; junction bases not matched to a gene: 1. Germline V CDR1 and CDR2: MNHEY, SMNVEV (reference sequence). The CDR3 covers 12 residues. The CDR3 DNA is TGTGCCAGCAGGACAGGGCCCTACGAGCAGTACTTC. Residues: CASRTGPYEQYF.

The CDR3 nucleotides read TGTGCCAGCAGTTACTCGGAAGTCTTTAGCACAGATACGCAGTATTTT. Its translation is CASSYSEVFSTDTQYF. The chain has TRBV6-6 and TRBJ2-3; D is undetermined. The CDR3 spans 16 residues. Germline V gene sequence: CDR1 MNHNY, CDR2 SVGAGI (reference sequence). Trimming cost V 0 bases and J 0 bases, with 10 bases left between them.

The V and J genes are TRBV7-7 and TRBJ2-5; D is possibly TRBD1 (7 bases). This CDR3 is 15 amino acids long. V lost 5 bases and J 5 bases, leaving 18 bases between the germline ends. Germline loops: CDR1 SSHAT, CDR2 FNYEAQ (reference sequence). CDR3 DNA sequence: TGTGCCAGCAGCGCCGGGGGAGGAGGGGGCGAGACCCAGTACTTC. Residues: CASSAGGGGGETQYF.

This clone was seen a single time. The gene calls are TRBV7-2 and TRBJ2-6; D remains ambiguous. V lost 3 bases to trimming and J lost 0 bases, with 9 bases between them. Germline values: CDR1 SGHTA, CDR2 FQGNSA. The CDR3 totals 16 residues. Here the CDR3 reads CASSFTGSSGANVLTF. In nucleotides, the CDR3 is TGTGCCAGCAGCTTCACGGGTAGCTCTGGGGCCAACGTCCTGACTTTC.

This rearrangement joins TRBV30 to TRBJ2-1; D uncertain. CDR1 GTSNPN and CDR2 SVGIG come from the germline V gene (reference sequence). V lost 3 bases, J lost 6 bases, and 9 bases lay in between. The CDR3 is 12 amino acids. The chain's CDR3 is CAWSDLGNEQFF. The CDR3 DNA reads as TGTGCCTGGAGCGACCTAGGCAATGAGCAGTTCTTC.

J is TRBJ2-3 and V is TRBV6-5; 12 bases line up with TRBD2. This CDR3 contains 15 residues. Unmatched junction bases numbered 2, after V lost 5 bases and J lost 2 bases. Germline CDR1 MNHEY, CDR2 SVGAGI. CDR3 nucleotide sequence: TGTGCCAGCAGTGGACTAGCGGGACTCACAGATACGCAGTATTTT. Its translation: CASSGLAGLTDTQYF.